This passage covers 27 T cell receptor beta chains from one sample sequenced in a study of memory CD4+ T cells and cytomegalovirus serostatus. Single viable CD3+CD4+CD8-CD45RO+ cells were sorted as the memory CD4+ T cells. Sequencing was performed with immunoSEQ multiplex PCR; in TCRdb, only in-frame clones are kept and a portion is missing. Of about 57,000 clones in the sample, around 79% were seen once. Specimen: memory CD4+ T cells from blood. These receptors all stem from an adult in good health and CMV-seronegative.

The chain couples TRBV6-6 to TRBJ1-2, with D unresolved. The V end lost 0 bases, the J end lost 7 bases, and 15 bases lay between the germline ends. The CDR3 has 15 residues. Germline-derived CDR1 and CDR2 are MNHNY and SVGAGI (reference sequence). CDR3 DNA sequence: TGTGCCAGCAGTTACTCGACCGTATCAGTCGCTGGCTACACCTTC. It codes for CASSYSTVSVAGYTF.

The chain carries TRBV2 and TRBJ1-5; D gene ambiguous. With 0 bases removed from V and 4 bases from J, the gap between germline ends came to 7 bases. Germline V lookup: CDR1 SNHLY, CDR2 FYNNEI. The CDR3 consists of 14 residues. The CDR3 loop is CASSEASRNQPQHF. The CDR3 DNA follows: TGTGCCAGCAGTGAAGCGTCCAGGAATCAGCCCCAGCATTTT. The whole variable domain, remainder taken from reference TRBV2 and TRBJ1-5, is EPEVTQTPSHQVTQMGQEVILRCVPISNHLYFYWYRQILGQKVEFLVSFYNNEISEKSEIFDDQFSVERPDGSNFTLKIRSTKLEDSAMYFCASSEASRNQPQHFGDGTRLSIL.

CDR3 sequence reads: CATSPRQSLTEAFF. CDR3 DNA: TGTGCCACCAGCCCAAGACAGAGTCTCACTGAAGCTTTCTTT. The V and J genes are TRBV15 and TRBJ1-1, with D maybe TRBD1 (5 bases). Germline V lookup: CDR1 LNHNV, CDR2 YYDKDF (reference sequence). Trimming removed 5 bases from V and 4 bases from J, with 14 bases in between. This CDR3 has 14 residues.

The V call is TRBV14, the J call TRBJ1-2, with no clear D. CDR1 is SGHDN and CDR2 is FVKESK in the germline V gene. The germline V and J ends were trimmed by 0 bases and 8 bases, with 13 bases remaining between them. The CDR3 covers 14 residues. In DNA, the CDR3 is TGTGCCAGCAGCCAAGACGTCCGGGTCGGAGGCTACACCTTC. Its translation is CASSQDVRVGGYTF.

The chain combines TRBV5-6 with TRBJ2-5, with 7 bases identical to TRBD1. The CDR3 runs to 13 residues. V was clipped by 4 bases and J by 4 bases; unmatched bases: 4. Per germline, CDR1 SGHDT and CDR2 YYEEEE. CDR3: CASSPDRVETQYF. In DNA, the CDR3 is TGTGCCAGCAGCCCCGACAGGGTAGAGACCCAGTACTTC.

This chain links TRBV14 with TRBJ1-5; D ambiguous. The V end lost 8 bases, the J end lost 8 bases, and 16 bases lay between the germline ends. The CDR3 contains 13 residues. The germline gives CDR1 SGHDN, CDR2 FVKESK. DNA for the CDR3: TGTGCCAGCTCTAAAACGGAGGCGGAGCCCCAGCATTTT. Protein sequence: CASSKTEAEPQHF.

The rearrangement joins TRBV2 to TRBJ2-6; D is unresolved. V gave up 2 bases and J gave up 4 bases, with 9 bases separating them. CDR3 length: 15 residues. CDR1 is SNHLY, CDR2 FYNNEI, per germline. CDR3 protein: CASSEQLGGANVLTF. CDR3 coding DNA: TGTGCCAGCAGTGAACAGTTGGGGGGGGCCAACGTCCTGACTTTC.

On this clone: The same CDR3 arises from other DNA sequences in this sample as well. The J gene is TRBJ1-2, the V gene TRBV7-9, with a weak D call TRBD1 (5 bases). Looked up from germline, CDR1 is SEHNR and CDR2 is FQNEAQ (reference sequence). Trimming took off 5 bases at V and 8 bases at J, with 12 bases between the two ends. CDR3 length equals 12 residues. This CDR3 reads CASSLGTVGYTF. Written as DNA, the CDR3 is TGTGCCAGCAGCCTTGGGACCGTAGGCTACACCTTC.

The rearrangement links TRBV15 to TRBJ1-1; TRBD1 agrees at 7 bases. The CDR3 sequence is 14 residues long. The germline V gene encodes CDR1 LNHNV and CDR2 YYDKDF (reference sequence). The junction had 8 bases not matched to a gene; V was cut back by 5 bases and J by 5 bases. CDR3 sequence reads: CATSGFSTGTEAFF. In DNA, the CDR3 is TGTGCCACCAGCGGGTTTTCGACAGGGACTGAAGCTTTCTTT. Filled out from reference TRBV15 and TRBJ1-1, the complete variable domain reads DAMVIQNPRYQVTQFGKPVTLSCSQTLNHNVMYWYQQKSSQAPKLLFHYYDKDFNNEADTPDNFQSRRPNTSFCFLDIRSPGLGDTAMYLCATSGFSTGTEAFFGQGTRLTVV.

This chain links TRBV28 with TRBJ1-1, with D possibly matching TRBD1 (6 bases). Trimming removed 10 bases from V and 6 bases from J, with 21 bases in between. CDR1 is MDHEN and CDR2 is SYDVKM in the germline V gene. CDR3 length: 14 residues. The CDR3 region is CATGNQGRGSEAFF. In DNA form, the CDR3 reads TGTGCCACCGGTAACCAGGGAAGGGGGTCTGAAGCTTTCTTT.

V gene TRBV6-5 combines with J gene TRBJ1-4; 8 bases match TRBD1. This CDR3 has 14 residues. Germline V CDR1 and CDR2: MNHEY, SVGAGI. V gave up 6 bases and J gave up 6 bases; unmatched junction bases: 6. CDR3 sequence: CASSRQGRDEKLFF. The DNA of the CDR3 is TGTGCCAGCAGCCGACAGGGGCGGGATGAAAAACTGTTTTTT.

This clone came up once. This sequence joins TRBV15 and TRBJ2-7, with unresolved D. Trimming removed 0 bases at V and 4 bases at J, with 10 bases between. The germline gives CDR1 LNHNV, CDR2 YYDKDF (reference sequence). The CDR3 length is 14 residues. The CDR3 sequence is CATSRDPGTYEQYF. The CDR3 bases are TGTGCCACCAGCAGAGATCCCGGCACGTACGAGCAGTACTTC.

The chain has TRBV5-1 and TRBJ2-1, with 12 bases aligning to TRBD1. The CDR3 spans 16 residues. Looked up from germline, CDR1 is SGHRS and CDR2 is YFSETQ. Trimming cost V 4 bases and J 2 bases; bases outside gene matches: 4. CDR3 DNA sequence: TGCGCCAGCAGCGGGGGGACAGGGGGCCCCTACAATGAGCAGTTCTTC. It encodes CASSGGTGGPYNEQFF.

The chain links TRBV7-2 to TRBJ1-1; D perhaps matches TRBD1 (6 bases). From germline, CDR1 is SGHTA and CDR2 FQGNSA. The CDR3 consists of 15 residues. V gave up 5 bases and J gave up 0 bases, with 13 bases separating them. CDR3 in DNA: TGTGCCAGCAGCCAAAACAGGGAAGTGAACACTGAAGCTTTCTTT. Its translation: CASSQNREVNTEAFF.

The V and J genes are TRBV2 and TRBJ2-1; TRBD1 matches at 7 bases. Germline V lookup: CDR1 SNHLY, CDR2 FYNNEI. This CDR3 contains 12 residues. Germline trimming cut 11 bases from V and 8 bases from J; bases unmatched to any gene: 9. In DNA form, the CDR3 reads TGTGCCGCAGGGGGACGGAAGGATGAGCAGTTCTTC. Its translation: CAAGGRKDEQFF.

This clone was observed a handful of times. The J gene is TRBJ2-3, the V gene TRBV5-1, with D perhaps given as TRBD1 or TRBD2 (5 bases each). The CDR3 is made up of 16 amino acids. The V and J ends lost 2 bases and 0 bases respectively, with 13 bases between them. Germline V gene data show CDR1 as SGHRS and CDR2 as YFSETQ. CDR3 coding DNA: TGCGCCAGCAGCTTCGGGGCTAGGCCTAGCACAGATACGCAGTATTTT. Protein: CASSFGARPSTDTQYF. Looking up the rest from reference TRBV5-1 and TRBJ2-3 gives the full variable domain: KAGVTQTPRYLIKTRGQQVTLSCSPISGHRSVSWYQQTPGQGLQFLFEYFSETQRNKGNFPGRFSGRQFSNSRSEMNVSTLELGDSALYLCASSFGARPSTDTQYFGPGTRLTVL.

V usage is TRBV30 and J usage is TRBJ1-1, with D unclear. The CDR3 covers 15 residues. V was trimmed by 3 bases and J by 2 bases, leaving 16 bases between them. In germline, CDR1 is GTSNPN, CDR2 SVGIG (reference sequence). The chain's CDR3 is CAWRPNRALNTEAFF. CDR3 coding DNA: TGTGCCTGGAGACCCAACCGGGCCCTTAACACTGAAGCTTTCTTT.

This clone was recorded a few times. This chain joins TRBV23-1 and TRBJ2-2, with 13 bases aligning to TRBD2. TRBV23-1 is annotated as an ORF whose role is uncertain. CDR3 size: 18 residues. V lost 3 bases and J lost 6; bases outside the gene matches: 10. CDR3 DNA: TGCGCCAGCAGTCACCGTGGACTAGCGGGAGCCCCCCCCGGGGAGCTGTTTTTT. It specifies CASSHRGLAGAPPGELFF.

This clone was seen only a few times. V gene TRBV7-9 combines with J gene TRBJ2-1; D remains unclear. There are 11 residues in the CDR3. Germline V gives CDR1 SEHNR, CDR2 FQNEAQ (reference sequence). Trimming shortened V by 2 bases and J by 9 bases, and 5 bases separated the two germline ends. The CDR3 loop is CASSLFGEQFF. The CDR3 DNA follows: TGTGCCAGCAGCTTATTTGGTGAGCAGTTCTTC.

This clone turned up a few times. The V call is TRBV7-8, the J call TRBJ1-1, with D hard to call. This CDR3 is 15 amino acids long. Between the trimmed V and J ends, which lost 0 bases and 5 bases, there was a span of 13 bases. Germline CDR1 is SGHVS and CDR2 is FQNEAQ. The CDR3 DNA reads TGTGCCAGCAGCTTAGCGATAACAGTTCGGACTGAAGCTTTCTTT. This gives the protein CASSLAITVRTEAFF.

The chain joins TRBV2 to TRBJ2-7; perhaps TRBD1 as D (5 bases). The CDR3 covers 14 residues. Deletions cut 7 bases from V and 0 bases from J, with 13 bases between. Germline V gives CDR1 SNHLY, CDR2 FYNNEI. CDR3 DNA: TGTGCCAGCAACAGACAGACACACTCCTACGAGCAGTACTTC. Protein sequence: CASNRQTHSYEQYF. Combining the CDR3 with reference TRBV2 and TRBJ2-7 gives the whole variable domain EPEVTQTPSHQVTQMGQEVILRCVPISNHLYFYWYRQILGQKVEFLVSFYNNEISEKSEIFDDQFSVERPDGSNFTLKIRSTKLEDSAMYFCASNRQTHSYEQYFGPGTRLTVT.

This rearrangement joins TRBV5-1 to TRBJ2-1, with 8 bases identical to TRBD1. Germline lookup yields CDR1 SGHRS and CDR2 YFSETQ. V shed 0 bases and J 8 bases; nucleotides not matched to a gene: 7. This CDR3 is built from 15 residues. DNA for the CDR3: TGCGCCAGCAGCTTGGGACAGGGGAGAGTCGATGAGCAGTTCTTC. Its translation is CASSLGQGRVDEQFF.

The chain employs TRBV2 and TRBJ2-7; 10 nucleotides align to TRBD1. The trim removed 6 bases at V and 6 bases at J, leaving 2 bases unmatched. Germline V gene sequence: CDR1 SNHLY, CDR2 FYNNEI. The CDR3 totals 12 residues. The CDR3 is CASRGDRGEQYF. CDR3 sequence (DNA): TGTGCCAGCAGGGGGGACAGGGGCGAGCAGTACTTC.

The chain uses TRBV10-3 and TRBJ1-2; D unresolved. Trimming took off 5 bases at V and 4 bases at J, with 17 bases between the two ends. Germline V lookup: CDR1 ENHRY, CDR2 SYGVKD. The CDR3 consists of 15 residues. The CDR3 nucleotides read TGTGCCATCAGTCCTCAACAAGAGGGAGTCTATGGCTACACCTTC. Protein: CAISPQQEGVYGYTF.

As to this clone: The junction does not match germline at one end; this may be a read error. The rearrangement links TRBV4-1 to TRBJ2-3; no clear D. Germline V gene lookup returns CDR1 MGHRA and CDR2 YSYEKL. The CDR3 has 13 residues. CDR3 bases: TGCGCCAGCAGCCAAGAGAGCAAAGATACGCAGTATTTT. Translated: CASSQESKDTQYF.

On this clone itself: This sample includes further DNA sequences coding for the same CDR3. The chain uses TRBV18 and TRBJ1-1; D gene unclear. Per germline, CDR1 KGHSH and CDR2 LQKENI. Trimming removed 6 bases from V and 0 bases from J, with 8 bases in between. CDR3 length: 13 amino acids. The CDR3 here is CASSPGLNTEAFF. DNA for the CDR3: TGTGCCAGCTCCCCTGGCCTGAACACTGAAGCTTTCTTT.

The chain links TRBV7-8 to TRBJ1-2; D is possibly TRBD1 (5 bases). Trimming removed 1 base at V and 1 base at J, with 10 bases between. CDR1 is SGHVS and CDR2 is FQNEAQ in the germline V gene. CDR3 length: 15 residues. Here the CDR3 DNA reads TGTGCCAGCAGCTTAGAGACAGCGATTAACTATGGCTACACCTTC. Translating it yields CASSLETAINYGYTF.